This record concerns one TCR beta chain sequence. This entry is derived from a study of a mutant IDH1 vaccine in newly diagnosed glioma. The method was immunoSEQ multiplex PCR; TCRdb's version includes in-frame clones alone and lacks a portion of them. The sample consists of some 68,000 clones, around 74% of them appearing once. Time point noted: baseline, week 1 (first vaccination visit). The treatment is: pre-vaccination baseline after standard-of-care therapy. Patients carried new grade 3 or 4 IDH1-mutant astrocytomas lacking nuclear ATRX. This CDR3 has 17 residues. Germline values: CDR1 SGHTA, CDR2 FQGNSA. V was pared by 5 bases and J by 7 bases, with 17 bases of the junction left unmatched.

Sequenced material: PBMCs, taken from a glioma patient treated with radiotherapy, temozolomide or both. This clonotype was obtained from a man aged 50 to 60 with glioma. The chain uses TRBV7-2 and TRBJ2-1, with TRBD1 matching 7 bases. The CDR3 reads CASSLGGLLTGRNEQFF. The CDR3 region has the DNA TGTGCCAGCAGCCTTGGAGGCCTCTTGACAGGGCGGAATGAGCAGTTCTTC.